This T cell receptor (beta chain) was observed in a study of control samples from healthy donors and cancer patients. V was clipped by 6 bases and J by 4 bases, with 19 bases between them. CDR3 length: 17 amino acids. Per the germline V gene, CDR1 is MNHEY and CDR2 is SMNVEV (reference sequence). Using immunoSEQ multiplex PCR, the repertoire was profiled, and TCRdb retains in-frame clones only, with some absent. Here the sample spans about 180,000 clones, 94% being singletons. The clonotype was recovered from a woman between 18 and 29 years old in good health. The chain is built from TRBV27 and TRBJ2-6; D unclear. Sequencing was performed on blood. The CDR3 nucleotides read TGTGCCAGCAGCATCTACCAAGGGATCTCGGGGGCCAACGTCCTGACTTTC. It translates to CASSIYQGISGANVLTF.